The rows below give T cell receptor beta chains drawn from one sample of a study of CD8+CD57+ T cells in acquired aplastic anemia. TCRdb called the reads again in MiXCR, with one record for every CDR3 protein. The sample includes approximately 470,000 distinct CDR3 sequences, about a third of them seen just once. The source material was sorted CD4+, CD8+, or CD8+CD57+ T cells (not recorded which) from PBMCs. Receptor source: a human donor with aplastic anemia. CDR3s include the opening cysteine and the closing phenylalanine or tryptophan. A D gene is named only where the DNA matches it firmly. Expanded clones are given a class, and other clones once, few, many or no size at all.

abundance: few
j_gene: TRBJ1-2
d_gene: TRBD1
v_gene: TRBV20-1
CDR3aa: CSARGQGGFYGYTF
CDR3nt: TGCAGTGCCCGGGGACAGGGGGGCTTCTATGGCTACACCTTC

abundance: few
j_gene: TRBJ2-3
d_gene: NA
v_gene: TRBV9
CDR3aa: CASSVGGWAETSTDTQYF
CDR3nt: TGTGCCAGCAGCGTAGGGGGATGGGCGGAAACTAGCACAGATACGCAGTATTTT

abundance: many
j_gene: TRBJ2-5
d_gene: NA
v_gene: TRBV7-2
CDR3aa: CASSQHSQETQYF
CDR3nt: TGTGCCAGCAGCCAGCATTCCCAAGAGACCCAGTACTTC

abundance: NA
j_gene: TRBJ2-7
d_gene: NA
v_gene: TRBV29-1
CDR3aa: CSVAFTPYEQYF
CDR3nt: TGCAGCGTTGCGTTCACCCCCTACGAGCAGTACTTC

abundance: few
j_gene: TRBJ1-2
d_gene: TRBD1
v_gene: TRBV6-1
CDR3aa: CATLGTVYGYTF
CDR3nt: TGTGCCACCCTCGGGACAGTCTATGGCTACACCTTC

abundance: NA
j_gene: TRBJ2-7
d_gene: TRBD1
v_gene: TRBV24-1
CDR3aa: CATSDPQDRARGEQYF
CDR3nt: TGTGCCACCAGTGACCCTCAGGACAGGGCCCGCGGCGAGCAGTACTTC

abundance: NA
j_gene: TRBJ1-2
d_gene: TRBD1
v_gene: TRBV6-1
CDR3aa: CASSRAGGQGSAYGYTF
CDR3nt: TGTGCCAGCAGTCGTGCGGGGGGACAGGGTTCTGCCTATGGCTACACCTTC

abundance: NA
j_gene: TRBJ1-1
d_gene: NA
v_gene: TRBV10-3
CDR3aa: CAISEQGGTEAFF
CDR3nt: TGTGCCATCAGTGAGCAGGGAGGCACTGAAGCTTTCTTT

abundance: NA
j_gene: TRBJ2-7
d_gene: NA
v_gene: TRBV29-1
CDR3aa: CSVESNYEQYF
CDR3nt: TGCAGCGTTGAATCAAATTACGAGCAGTACTTC

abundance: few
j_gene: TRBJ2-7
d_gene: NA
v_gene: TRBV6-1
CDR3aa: CASSVMAARTYEQYF
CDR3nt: TGTGCCAGCAGTGTGATGGCGGCGCGGACCTACGAGCAGTACTTC

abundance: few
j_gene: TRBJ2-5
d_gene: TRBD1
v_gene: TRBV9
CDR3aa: CASSEGQVLPQETQYF
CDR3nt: TGTGCCAGCAGCGAGGGACAGGTTTTACCCCAAGAGACCCAGTACTTC

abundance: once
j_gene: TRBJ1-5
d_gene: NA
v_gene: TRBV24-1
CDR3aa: CATSDLGRAGETQHF
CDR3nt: TGTGCCACCAGTGATTTGGGAAGGGCGGGGGAGACCCAGCATTTT

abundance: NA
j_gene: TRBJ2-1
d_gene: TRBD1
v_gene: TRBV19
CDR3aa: CASTPTGGRNEQFF
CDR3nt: TGTGCCAGTACCCCGACAGGGGGGAGGAATGAGCAGTTCTTC

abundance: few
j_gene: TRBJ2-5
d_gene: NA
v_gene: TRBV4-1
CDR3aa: CASSQDRVRQETQYF
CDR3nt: TGCGCCAGCAGCCAAGATCGAGTGCGACAGGAGACCCAGTACTTC

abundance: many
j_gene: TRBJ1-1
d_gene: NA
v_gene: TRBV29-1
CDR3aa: CSVEMGVGITEAFF
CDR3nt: TGCAGCGTTGAGATGGGGGTCGGGATCACTGAAGCTTTCTTT

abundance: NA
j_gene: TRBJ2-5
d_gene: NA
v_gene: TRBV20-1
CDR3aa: CSRKVGAETQYF
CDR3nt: TGCAGTCGTAAAGTCGGGGCAGAGACCCAGTACTTC

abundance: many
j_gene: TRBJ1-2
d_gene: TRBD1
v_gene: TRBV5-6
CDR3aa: CASTFWDRGIYGYTF
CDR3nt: TGTGCCAGCACCTTCTGGGACAGGGGGATCTATGGCTACACCTTC

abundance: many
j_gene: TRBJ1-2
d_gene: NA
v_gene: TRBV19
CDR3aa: CASTLVPNYGYTF
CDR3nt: TGTGCCAGTACCTTGGTGCCTAACTATGGCTACACCTTC

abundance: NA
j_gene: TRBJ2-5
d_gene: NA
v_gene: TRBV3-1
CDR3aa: CASSQDGGQGETQYF
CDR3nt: TGTGCCAGCAGCCAAGATGGGGGCCAGGGAGAGACCCAGTACTTC

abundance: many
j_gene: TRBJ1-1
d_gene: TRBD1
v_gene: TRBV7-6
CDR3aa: CASRNRGGTEAFF
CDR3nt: TGTGCCAGCAGAAACAGGGGTGGCACTGAAGCTTTCTTT

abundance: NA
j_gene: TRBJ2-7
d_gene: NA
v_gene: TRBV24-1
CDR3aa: CATSDSSGLRYF
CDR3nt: TGTGCCACCAGTGATTCGTCCGGCCTGCGGTACTTC

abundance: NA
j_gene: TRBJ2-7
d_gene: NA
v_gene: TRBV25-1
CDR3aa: CASSLTGRGTGGYEQYF
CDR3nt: TGTGCCAGCAGTTTGACAGGGCGCGGCACCGGGGGCTACGAGCAGTACTTC

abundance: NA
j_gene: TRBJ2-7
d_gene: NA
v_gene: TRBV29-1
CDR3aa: CSARAAGLSYEQYF
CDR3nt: TGCAGCGCCCGGGCCGCAGGGTTGTCCTACGAGCAGTACTTC

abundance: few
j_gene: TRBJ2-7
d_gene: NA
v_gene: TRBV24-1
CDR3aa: CATSESRDVGEQYF
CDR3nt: TGTGCCACCAGTGAATCGCGGGACGTCGGCGAGCAGTACTTC

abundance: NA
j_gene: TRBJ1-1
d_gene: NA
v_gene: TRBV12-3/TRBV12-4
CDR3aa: CASSPHMSTEAFF
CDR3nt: TGTGCCAGCAGTCCCCATATGTCCACTGAAGCTTTCTTT

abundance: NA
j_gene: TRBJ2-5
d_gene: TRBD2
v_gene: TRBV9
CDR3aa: CASSVALAGDQETQYF
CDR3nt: TGTGCCAGCAGCGTAGCCCTAGCGGGTGATCAAGAGACCCAGTACTTC

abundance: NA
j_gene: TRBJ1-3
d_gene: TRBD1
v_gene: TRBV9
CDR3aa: CASSADAGQGARNTIYF
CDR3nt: TGTGCCAGCAGCGCCGACGCGGGACAGGGGGCCCGAAACACCATATATTTT

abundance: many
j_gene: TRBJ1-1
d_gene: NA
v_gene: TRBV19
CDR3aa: CASSLTAWDTEAFF
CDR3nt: TGTGCCAGTAGTCTGACTGCCTGGGACACTGAAGCTTTCTTT

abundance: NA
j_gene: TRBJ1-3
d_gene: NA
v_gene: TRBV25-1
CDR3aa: CASSASKRLIYF
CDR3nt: TGTGCCAGCAGTGCCTCTAAACGGCTCATATATTTT

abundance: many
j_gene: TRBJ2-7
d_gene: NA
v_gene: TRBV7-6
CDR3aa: CASSLAAEYEQYF
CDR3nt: TGTGCCAGCAGCTTAGCGGCCGAGTACGAGCAGTACTTC

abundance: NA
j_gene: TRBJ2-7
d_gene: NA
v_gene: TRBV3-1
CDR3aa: CASSQGPLEQYF
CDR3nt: TGTGCCAGCAGCCAAGGGCCACTCGAGCAGTACTTC

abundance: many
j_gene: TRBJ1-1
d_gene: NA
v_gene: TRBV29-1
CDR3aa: CSVEEWGNTEAFF
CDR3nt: TGCAGCGTTGAAGAATGGGGGAACACTGAAGCTTTCTTT

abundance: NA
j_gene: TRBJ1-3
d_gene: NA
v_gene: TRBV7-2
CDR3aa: CASSIRTIRGNTIYF
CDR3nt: TGTGCCAGCAGCATTAGGACAATTAGGGGGAACACCATATATTTT

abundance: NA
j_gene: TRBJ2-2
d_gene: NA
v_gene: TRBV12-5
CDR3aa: CASIGTANTGELFF
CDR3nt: TGTGCTAGCATTGGAACGGCGAACACCGGGGAGCTGTTTTTT

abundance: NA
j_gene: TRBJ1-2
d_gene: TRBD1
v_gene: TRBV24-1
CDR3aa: CATSTRGAGVGGYTF
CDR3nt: TGTGCCACCAGTACCAGGGGGGCAGGGGTTGGTGGCTACACCTTC

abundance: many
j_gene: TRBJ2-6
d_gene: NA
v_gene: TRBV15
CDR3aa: CATSREGSGANVLTF
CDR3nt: TGTGCCACCAGCAGAGAAGGTTCCGGGGCCAACGTCCTGACTTTC

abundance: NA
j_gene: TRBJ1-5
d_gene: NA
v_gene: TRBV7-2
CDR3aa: CAWNGAINQPQHF
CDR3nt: TGTGCCTGGAATGGGGCAATTAATCAGCCCCAGCATTTT

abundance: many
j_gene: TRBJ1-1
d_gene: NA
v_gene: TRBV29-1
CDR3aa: CSVERESAFF
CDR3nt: TGCAGCGTCGAACGGGAATCGGCTTTCTTT

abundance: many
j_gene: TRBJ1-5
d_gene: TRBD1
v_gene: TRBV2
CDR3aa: CASSEQGQAGNQPQHF
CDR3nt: TGTGCCAGCAGCGAACAAGGACAGGCGGGAAATCAGCCCCAGCATTTT

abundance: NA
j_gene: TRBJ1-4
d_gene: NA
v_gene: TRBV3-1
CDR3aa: CASSQELNEKLFF
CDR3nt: TGTGCCAGCAGCCAGGAACTTAATGAAAAACTGTTTTTT

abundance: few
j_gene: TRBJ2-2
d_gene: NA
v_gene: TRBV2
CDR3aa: CASRLTGRTGELFF
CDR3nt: TGTGCCAGCAGGCTCACAGGGCGAACCGGGGAGCTGTTTTTT

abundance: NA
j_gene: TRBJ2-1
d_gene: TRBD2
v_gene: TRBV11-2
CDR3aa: CVSSLTIEGGGAYNEQFF
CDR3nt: TGTGTCAGCAGCCTTACCATCGAGGGCGGGGGGGCCTACAATGAGCAGTTCTTC

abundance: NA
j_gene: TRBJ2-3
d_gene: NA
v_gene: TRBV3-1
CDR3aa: CASSTTGDASTDTQYF
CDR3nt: TGTGCCAGCAGCACTACAGGCGACGCTAGCACAGATACGCAGTATTTT

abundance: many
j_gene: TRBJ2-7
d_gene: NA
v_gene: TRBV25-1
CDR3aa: CASSESQSGREQYF
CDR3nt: TGTGCCAGCAGTGAATCCCAGTCGGGCCGGGAGCAGTACTTC

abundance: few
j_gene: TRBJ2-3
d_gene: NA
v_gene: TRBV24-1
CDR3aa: CATSDSRITDTQYF
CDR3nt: TGTGCCACCAGTGACTCTCGGATCACAGATACGCAGTATTTT